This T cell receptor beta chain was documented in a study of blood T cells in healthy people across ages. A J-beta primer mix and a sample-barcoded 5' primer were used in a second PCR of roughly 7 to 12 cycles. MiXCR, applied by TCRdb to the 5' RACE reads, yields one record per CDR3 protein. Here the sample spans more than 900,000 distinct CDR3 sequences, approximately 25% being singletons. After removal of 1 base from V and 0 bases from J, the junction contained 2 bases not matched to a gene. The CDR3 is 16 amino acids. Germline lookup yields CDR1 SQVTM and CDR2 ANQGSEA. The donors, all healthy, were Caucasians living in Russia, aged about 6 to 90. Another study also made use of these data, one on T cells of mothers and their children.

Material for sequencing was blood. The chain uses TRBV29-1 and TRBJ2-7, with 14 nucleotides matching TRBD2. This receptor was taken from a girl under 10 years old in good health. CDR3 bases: TGCAGCGTTGAAGGGACTAGCGGGGGGAGCTCCTACGAGCAGTACTTC. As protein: CSVEGTSGGSSYEQYF.